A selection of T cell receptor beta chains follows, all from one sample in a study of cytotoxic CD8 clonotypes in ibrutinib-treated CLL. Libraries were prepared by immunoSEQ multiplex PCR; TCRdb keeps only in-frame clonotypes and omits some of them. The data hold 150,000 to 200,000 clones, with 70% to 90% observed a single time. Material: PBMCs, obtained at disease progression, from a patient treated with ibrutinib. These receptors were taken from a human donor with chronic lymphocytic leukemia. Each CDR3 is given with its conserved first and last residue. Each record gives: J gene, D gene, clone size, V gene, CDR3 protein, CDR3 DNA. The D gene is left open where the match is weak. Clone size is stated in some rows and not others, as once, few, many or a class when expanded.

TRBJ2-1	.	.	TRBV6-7	CASSYSDGGVNEQFF	TGTGCCAGCAGTTACTCGGACGGAGGAGTCAATGAGCAGTTCTTC
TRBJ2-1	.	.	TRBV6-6	CASSYGIGGTNEQFF	TGTGCCAGCAGTTACGGTATAGGGGGGACCAATGAGCAGTTCTTC
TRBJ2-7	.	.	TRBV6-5	CASSYRVSNEQYF	TGTGCCAGCAGTTACAGGGTATCCAACGAGCAGTACTTC
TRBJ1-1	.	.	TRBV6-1	CASMGGTNTEAFF	TGTGCCAGCATGGGAGGGACCAACACTGAAGCTTTCTTT
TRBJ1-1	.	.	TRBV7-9	CASSLALGGAGTEAFF	TGTGCCAGCAGCTTAGCGCTAGGAGGGGCCGGCACTGAAGCTTTCTTT
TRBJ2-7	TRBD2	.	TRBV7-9	CASSPSRETSGGYEQYF	TGTGCCAGCAGCCCTAGCAGGGAAACTAGCGGGGGCTACGAGCAGTACTTC
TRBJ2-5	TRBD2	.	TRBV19	CASSGRAYETQYF	TGTGCCAGTAGCGGGAGGGCCTATGAGACCCAGTACTTC
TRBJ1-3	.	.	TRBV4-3	CASSQAGILSSGNTIYF	TGCGCCAGCAGCCAAGCGGGAATTCTAAGCTCTGGAAACACCATATATTTT
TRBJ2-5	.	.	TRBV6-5	CASSNRQFQETQYF	TGTGCCAGCAGTAACAGACAGTTCCAAGAGACCCAGTACTTC
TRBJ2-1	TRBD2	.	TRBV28	CASSSTSGRTGDEQFF	TGTGCCAGCAGTTCAACTAGCGGGAGAACCGGTGATGAGCAGTTCTTC
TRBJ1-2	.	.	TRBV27	CASSPYSTGQSYGYTF	TGTGCCAGCAGTCCTTACTCTACCGGACAGTCCTATGGCTACACCTTC
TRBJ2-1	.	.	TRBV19	CASSRTYSYNEQFF	TGTGCCAGCAGCCGGACCTACTCCTACAATGAGCAGTTCTTC
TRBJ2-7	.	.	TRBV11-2	CASSPPGSLNEQYF	TGTGCCAGCAGCCCCCCGGGGTCCCTCAACGAGCAGTACTTC
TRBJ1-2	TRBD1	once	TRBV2	CASNEGQGLYGYTF	TGTGCCAGCAATGAGGGACAGGGACTCTATGGCTACACCTTC
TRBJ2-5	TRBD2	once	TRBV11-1	CASSGRLAGLQETQYF	TGTGCCAGCAGCGGGAGACTAGCGGGACTTCAAGAGACCCAGTACTTC
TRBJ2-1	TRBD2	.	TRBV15	CATSESGRYYNEQFF	TGTGCCACCAGCGAAAGCGGGAGGTACTACAATGAGCAGTTCTTC
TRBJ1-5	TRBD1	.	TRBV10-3	CAISDGQGNQPQHF	TGTGCCATCAGTGACGGACAGGGAAATCAGCCCCAGCATTTT
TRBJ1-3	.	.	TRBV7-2	CASSRGSGNTIYF	TGTGCCAGCAGCCGGGGCTCTGGAAACACCATATATTTT
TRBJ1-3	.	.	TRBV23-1	CASSPRLSGNTIYF	TGCGCCAGCAGTCCCCGACTCTCTGGAAACACCATATATTTT
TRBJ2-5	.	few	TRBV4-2	CASSAGLQETQYF	TGTGCCAGCAGCGCCGGACTCCAAGAGACCCAGTACTTC
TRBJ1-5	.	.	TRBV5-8	CASSANLNQPQHF	TGTGCCAGCAGCGCTAACCTGAATCAGCCCCAGCATTTT
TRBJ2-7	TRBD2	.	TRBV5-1	CASSLSGTSGSISPYEQYF	TGCGCCAGCAGCTTATCCGGGACTAGCGGGAGCATTTCCCCCTACGAGCAGTACTTC
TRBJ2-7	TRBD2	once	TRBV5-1	CASSLGPRLAGSYEQYF	TGCGCCAGCAGCTTGGGGCCGCGACTAGCGGGCTCCTACGAGCAGTACTTC
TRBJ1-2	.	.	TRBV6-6	CASSPEGQNYGYTF	TGTGCCAGCAGTCCCGAAGGACAGAACTATGGCTACACCTTC
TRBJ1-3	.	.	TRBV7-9	CASSLHGDTIYF	TGTGCCAGCAGCTTACACGGGGACACCATATATTTT
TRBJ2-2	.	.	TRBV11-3	CASSMGTLFGELFF	TGTGCCAGCAGCATGGGGACTCTCTTCGGGGAGCTGTTTTTT
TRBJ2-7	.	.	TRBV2	CASSGWQGIGEQYF	TGTGCCAGCAGTGGGTGGCAGGGGATAGGCGAGCAGTACTTC
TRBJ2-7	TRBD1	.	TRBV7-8	CASSKTHGQVYEQYF	TGTGCCAGCAGCAAGACGCACGGACAGGTCTACGAGCAGTACTTC